Following are 29 T cell receptor beta chains from one sample sequenced in a study of vaccination effects on CD4 cells after COVID-19. At the end of around 11 days of culture, CD4+ T cells were isolated. All study participants received two doses of BNT162b2 or mRNA-1273 vaccine. No antigens are known for them. TCRdb keeps only in-frame clones here, not all; method: immunoSEQ multiplex PCR. The data contain approximately 74,000 clones, nearly 75% of them singletons. The material sequenced was CD4+ T cells from PBMCs cultured without peptide, taken after COVID-19 vaccination. These receptors were taken from a human donor who received a COVID-19 vaccine.

The chain joins TRBV28 to TRBJ2-4; 8 bases line up with TRBD1. Germline lookup yields CDR1 MDHEN and CDR2 SYDVKM. The length of the CDR3 is 17 residues. With V trimmed by 1 base and J by 0 bases, 5 bases remained unmatched. This chain's CDR3 is CASSLLGTGLAKNIQYF. CDR3 sequence (DNA): TGTGCCAGCAGTTTATTGGGGACAGGTCTAGCCAAAAACATTCAGTACTTC.

This chain uses TRBV6-5 with TRBJ2-7; possible D gene TRBD1, 7 bases. V lost 7 bases and J 0 bases, leaving 16 bases between the germline ends. There are 15 residues in the CDR3. Germline CDR1 reads MNHEY; CDR2 reads SVGAGI. CDR3 amino acids: CASTPRGASSYEQYV. The CDR3 DNA reads as TGTGCCAGCACTCCCAGGGGGGCGAGCTCCTACGAGCAGTACGTC.

The chain carries TRBV21-1 and TRBJ2-1; TRBD2, the table's D call, was not compared with the DNA. TRBV21-1 is marked as a pseudogene. This CDR3 is 18 amino acids long. CDR3 sequence: CASSKARLAGNSYNEQFF. For the CDR3, the DNA is TGTGCCAGCAGCAAAGCCCGACTAGCGGGGAACTCCTACAATGAGCAGTTCTTC.

The chain couples TRBV7-3 to TRBJ2-3, with a possible D match to TRBD2 (6 bases). V was trimmed by 5 bases and J by 0 bases, leaving 18 bases between them. This CDR3 comprises 17 residues. The germline CDR1 and CDR2 sequences are SGHTA and FQGTGA. The chain's CDR3 is CASSPQAGRSSTDTQYF. CDR3 DNA: TGTGCCAGCAGCCCCCAGGCGGGGCGGTCTAGCACAGATACGCAGTATTTT.

This sequence joins TRBV6-5 and TRBJ2-7; D might be TRBD1 or TRBD2, each matching 5 bases. Trimming left V 6 bases short and J 0 bases short, with 12 bases between. The CDR3 consists of 14 residues. Germline V gene data show CDR1 as MNHEY and CDR2 as SVGAGI. The CDR3 sequence is CASRGRGSSYEQYV. The CDR3 DNA follows: TGTGCCAGCAGGGGACGTGGTAGCTCCTACGAGCAGTACGTC.

The DNA for the CDR3 is TGCGCCAGCGGGACAGATAACTATGGCTACACCTTC. This encodes CASGTDNYGYTF. The chain employs TRBV5-1 and TRBJ1-2; 7 bases align to TRBD1. V shed 7 bases, J shed 1 base, and the junction held 1 base outside the gene matches. CDR1 is SGHRS, CDR2 YFSETQ, per germline. CDR3 length equals 12 residues.

The chain carries TRBV9 and TRBJ2-3, with a weak D call TRBD1 (6 bases). The CDR3 length is 16 residues. V was trimmed by 2 bases and J by 0 bases, leaving 13 bases between them. The germline CDR1 and CDR2 sequences are SGDLS and YYNGEE. CDR3 coding DNA: TGTGCCAGCAGCGTGGGGGCCGGAGAAAGCACAGATACGCAGTATTTT. Translated, it gives CASSVGAGESTDTQYF.

This clone came up a few times. The J gene is TRBJ1-6, the V gene TRBV4-1, with unresolved D. V lost 5 bases and J 7 bases, leaving 6 bases between the germline ends. CDR3 size: 12 residues. The germline CDR1 and CDR2 sequences are MGHRA and YSYEKL. CDR3: CASSTRNSPLHF. CDR3 nucleotide sequence: TGCGCCAGCAGCACAAGGAATTCACCCCTCCACTTT.

The CDR3 nucleotides read TGTGCCAGTAGACAAGGCGGTTACAATGAGCAGTTCTTC. Translating gives CASRQGGYNEQFF. V usage is TRBV19 and J usage is TRBJ2-1, with unresolved D. There are 13 residues in the CDR3. Trimming shortened V by 6 bases and J by 4 bases, and 10 bases separated the two germline ends. CDR1 and CDR2 from the germline V gene are LNHDA and SQIVND (reference sequence).

In nucleotides, the CDR3 is TGTGCCAGCAGTGCTACAGAATTGGGGCCTACCTACGAGCAGTACGTC. It yields the protein CASSATELGPTYEQYV. The gene calls are TRBV6-4 and TRBJ2-7, with D possibly being TRBD1 (5 bases). CDR1 is MRHNA, CDR2 SNTAGT, per germline. The V end lost 4 bases, the J end lost 2 bases, and 18 bases lay between the germline ends. The CDR3 extends over 16 amino acids.

The rearrangement links TRBV23-1 to TRBJ2-5; 7 bases are a match to TRBD1. TRBV23-1 is an ORF; its function is uncertain. The V segment lost 6 bases and the J segment 3 bases; nucleotides outside the gene matches: 19. The CDR3 runs to 18 residues. CDR3 DNA: TGCGCCAGCAGGAGAGGGTCGGGTTTACAGGGGAATAAAGAGACCCAGTACTTC. Its protein product is CASRRGSGLQGNKETQYF.

This chain joins TRBV25-1 and TRBJ2-5; 9 bases agree with TRBD1. This CDR3 is built from 15 residues. Germline lookup yields CDR1 MGHDK and CDR2 SYGVNS. Losses at the gene ends were 1 base for V and 2 bases for J; bases not matched to a gene: 2. CDR3 loop: CASSESGTGQETQYF. In nucleotides, the CDR3 is TGTGCCAGCAGTGAATCTGGGACAGGGCAAGAGACCCAGTACTTC.

The chain employs TRBV6-5 and TRBJ2-5; D is unresolved. Germline CDR1 and CDR2: MNHEY and SVGAGI. Trimming shortened V by 2 bases and J by 4 bases, and 5 bases separated the two germline ends. The CDR3 length is 12 residues. CDR3 DNA: TGTGCCAGCAGTTACCTCGTAGAGACCCAGTACTTC. Its translation: CASSYLVETQYF.

The chain combines TRBV7-2 with TRBJ2-1; 8 bases match TRBD2. Germline-derived CDR1 and CDR2 are SGHTA and FQGNSA. The CDR3 covers 12 residues. Trimming took 5 bases from V and 12 from J; bases not matched to a gene: 6. DNA of the CDR3: TGTGCCAGCAGCATTGAAAGCGGGGGGCAGTTCTTC. It encodes CASSIESGGQFF.

The chain has TRBV3-1 (or the pseudogene TRBV3-2) and TRBJ1-5, with 8 bases fitting TRBD1. The trim removed 5 bases at V and 3 bases at J, leaving 15 bases unmatched. CDR1 and CDR2 (germline): LGHDT, YNNKEL (reference sequence). CDR3 length: 18 amino acids. The CDR3 bases are TGTGCCAGCAGCGCAAGAGGGGAGACAGGGGTTTTCAATCAGCCCCAGCATTTT. Protein sequence: CASSARGETGVFNQPQHF.

This sequence joins TRBV7-2 and TRBJ1-2, with a weak D call TRBD1 (6 bases). CDR3 length: 16 amino acids. Deletions cut 5 bases from V and 2 bases from J, with 18 bases between. Germline CDR1 SGHTA, CDR2 FQGNSA. The CDR3 loop is CASSLTGGGKNYGYTF. CDR3 DNA sequence: TGTGCCAGCAGCCTGACTGGCGGGGGCAAAAACTATGGCTACACCTTC.

The genes are TRBV30 and TRBJ1-2, with TRBD1 as a possible D gene (5 bases). The CDR3 totals 13 residues. The ends were cut back, 7 bases at V and 8 bases at J, with 20 bases in the middle. CDR1 is GTSNPN, CDR2 SVGIG, per germline (reference sequence). CDR3 loop: CASTGTVISGYTF. The CDR3 DNA sequence: TGTGCCTCCACCGGGACTGTCATTAGCGGCTACACCTTC.

The genes are TRBV7-8 and TRBJ2-7; weak D call: TRBD1 (6 bases). Deletions cut 2 bases from V and 1 base from J, with 12 bases between. Germline values: CDR1 SGHVS, CDR2 FQNEAQ. The CDR3 is made up of 15 amino acids. Written as DNA, the CDR3 is TGTGCCAGCAGCTTAACCCGGACAGCGTCCTACGAGCAGTACGTC. Translated, it gives CASSLTRTASYEQYV.

This clone turned up a few times. This rearrangement joins TRBV7-2 to TRBJ2-1, with a tentative D call TRBD1 (6 bases). Deletions cut 4 bases from V and 4 bases from J, with 23 bases between. CDR3 length: 18 amino acids. The germline V gene encodes CDR1 SGHTA and CDR2 FQGNSA. The CDR3 nucleotides read TGTGCCAGCAGCTCAATAAAATACGGGGACAAACGATACAATGAGCAGTTCTTC. As protein: CASSSIKYGDKRYNEQFF.

J is TRBJ2-3 and V is TRBV18; 8 nucleotides line up with TRBD2. Germline V gene data show CDR1 as KGHSH and CDR2 as LQKENI. V was pared by 4 bases and J by 0 bases, with 9 bases of the junction left unmatched. CDR3 length: 17 amino acids. The CDR3 coding sequence is TGTGCCAGCTCACTTGCCGGGGGGGACCCTAGCACAGATACGCAGTATTTT. Protein product: CASSLAGGDPSTDTQYF.

The chain couples TRBV19 to TRBJ2-6; possible D gene TRBD1, 6 bases. The CDR3 contains 15 residues. The V end was cut by 7 bases, the J end by 3 bases, with 13 bases between. The germline CDR1 and CDR2 sequences are LNHDA and SQIVND (reference sequence). CDR3 coding DNA: TGTGCCAGTACCTTCAGGGGCGGTGGGGCCAACGTCCTGACTTTC. It translates to CASTFRGGGANVLTF.

The CDR3 spells CASSPEGRLSSYTF. DNA for the CDR3: TGCGCCAGCAGTCCCGAGGGACGGCTTTCGAGCTACACCTTC. The V and J genes are TRBV5-1 and TRBJ1-2, with D possibly TRBD1 on 5 matching bases. The V gene lost 5 bases and the J gene lost 9 bases, with 20 bases spanning the gap. Per the germline V gene, CDR1 is SGHRS and CDR2 is YFSETQ. This CDR3 has 14 residues.

This chain joins TRBV6-5 and TRBJ1-4; 8 positions agree with TRBD1. V dropped 5 bases and J dropped 7; count of bases not matched to a gene: 6. CDR1 and CDR2 from the germline V gene are MNHEY and SVGAGI. The CDR3 extends over 14 amino acids. The CDR3 is CASSHRGESEKLFF. The CDR3 DNA is TGTGCCAGCAGTCACAGGGGGGAGAGTGAAAAACTGTTTTTT.

This chain uses TRBV6-5 with TRBJ1-5; TRBD1 is a possible D gene (6 bases). CDR1 and CDR2 (germline): MNHEY, SVGAGI. The CDR3 runs to 15 residues. V was clipped by 9 bases and J by 1 base, with 16 bases between them. The CDR3 nucleotides read TGTGCCAGTCATAGACTCCAGGGGAGCAATCAGCCCCAGCATTTT. Encoded protein: CASHRLQGSNQPQHF.

The chain couples TRBV6-5 to TRBJ2-7; D gene uncertain. Germline loops: CDR1 MNHEY, CDR2 SVGAGI. The CDR3 length is 16 residues. V was trimmed by 2 bases and J by 3 bases, leaving 17 bases between them. The DNA for the CDR3 is TGTGCCAGCAGTTACGAACTTCATGCGGAAAACTACGAGCAGTACGTC. Its translation is CASSYELHAENYEQYV.

The genes are TRBV10-1 and TRBJ2-3; TRBD1 matches at 8 bases. Germline V gene lookup returns CDR1 WNHNN and CDR2 SYGVQD (reference sequence). V dropped 10 bases and J dropped 2; count of bases not matched to a gene: 8. The CDR3 runs 14 residues. The CDR3: CATRTGQTTDTQYF. The CDR3 region has the DNA TGCGCCACCAGGACAGGGCAAACCACAGATACGCAGTATTTT.

The J gene is TRBJ2-3, the V gene TRBV5-1, with TRBD2 matching over 8 bases. The ends lost 2 bases at V and 0 bases at J; junction bases unmatched: 5. CDR3 size: 16 residues. CDR1 is SGHRS, CDR2 YFSETQ, per germline. In DNA form, the CDR3 reads TGCGCCAGCAGCTTAGTAGCGGGGACTAGCACAGATACGCAGTATTTT. Encoded protein: CASSLVAGTSTDTQYF.

V usage is TRBV7-2 and J usage is TRBJ2-1; 10 nucleotides match TRBD1. This CDR3 has 13 amino acids. CDR1 and CDR2 from the germline V gene are SGHTA and FQGNSA. Trimming took 5 bases from V and 10 from J; bases not matched to a gene: 5. This CDR3 is CASSRQGAGEQFF. The CDR3 DNA reads as TGTGCCAGCAGCCGACAGGGGGCTGGAGAGCAGTTCTTC.

V gene TRBV28 combines with J gene TRBJ2-7; perhaps TRBD1 as D (6 bases). V gave up 6 bases and J gave up 3 bases, with 15 bases separating them. Looked up from germline, CDR1 is MDHEN and CDR2 is SYDVKM. The CDR3 consists of 14 residues. CDR3 nucleotides: TGTGCCAGCAGACGCATCAACAGGGTCTACGAGCAGTACGTC. Residues: CASRRINRVYEQYV.